These T cell receptor beta chains were read from a single sample in a study of T cells in localized non-small cell lung cancer. Libraries were prepared by immunoSEQ multiplex PCR; TCRdb keeps only in-frame clonotypes and omits some of them. The data hold 25,000 to 30,000 clones, with around 93% observed a single time. Specimen: peripheral blood mononuclear cells, collected before any cancer treatment. The receptors shown here come from a woman aged 35 to 70 with stage III lung adenocarcinoma. Each CDR3 is given with its conserved first and last residue. Each record gives: CDR3 protein, CDR3 DNA, V gene, D gene, clone size, J gene. D genes are given only for firm matches. Part of the rows lack a size; the others show once, few, many or a class for expanded clones.

CASSVESISYEQYF,TGTGCCAGCAGCGTAGAATCAATCTCCTACGAGCAGTACTTC,TRBV9,NA,NA,TRBJ2-7
CASSHGQDPVNSPLHF,TGTGCCAGCAGCCACGGGCAAGATCCTGTTAATTCACCCCTCCACTTT,TRBV16,NA,NA,TRBJ1-6
CASSYDRGGLDTQYF,TGTGCCAGCAGTTATGATCGGGGGGGCCTTGATACGCAGTATTTT,TRBV6-6,TRBD2,NA,TRBJ2-3
CASSLARADTQYF,TGCGCCAGCAGCTTGGCCAGGGCAGATACGCAGTATTTT,TRBV5-1,NA,NA,TRBJ2-3
CASSMAERGNQPRHF,TGTGCCAGTAGTATGGCCGAAAGGGGCAATCAGCCCCGGCATTTT,TRBV19,NA,NA,TRBJ1-5
CASTQPGRAGYNEQFF,TGTGCCAGCACCCAACCGGGGAGGGCGGGGTACAATGAGCAGTTCTTC,TRBV28,TRBD2,once,TRBJ2-1
CASSLQGIGTEAFF,TGTGCCAGCAGTCTACAGGGGATAGGCACTGAAGCTTTCTTT,TRBV27,TRBD1,NA,TRBJ1-1
CASSTTGKPQHF,TGTGCCAGCAGTACTACGGGTAAGCCCCAGCATTTT,TRBV27,NA,once,TRBJ1-5
CASSQDSADGYTF,TGTGCCAGCAGCCAAGATTCGGCGGATGGCTACACCTTC,TRBV14,NA,NA,TRBJ1-2
CASSPVGRAEAFF,TGTGCCAGCAGCCCTGTGGGGAGGGCTGAAGCTTTCTTT,TRBV9,NA,NA,TRBJ1-1
CASPSQGQGTDTQYF,TGTGCCAGCCCCTCCCAAGGGCAAGGCACAGATACGCAGTATTTT,TRBV6-5,NA,NA,TRBJ2-3
CASSLAYGHNYEQYF,TGTGCCAGCAGCTTAGCCTACGGCCACAACTACGAGCAGTACTTC,TRBV7-3,NA,NA,TRBJ2-7
CASRGQLGELFF,TGTGCCAGCAGGGGACAGCTAGGGGAACTGTTTTTT,TRBV5-8,TRBD1,NA,TRBJ1-4
CASSVGQGGLGETQYF,TGTGCCAGCAGCGTAGGACAGGGAGGTTTGGGAGAGACCCAGTACTTC,TRBV9,NA,once,TRBJ2-5
CASSLSLAGELFF,TGTGCCAGCAGTTTATCACTAGCCGGGGAGCTGTTTTTT,TRBV27,NA,NA,TRBJ2-2
CASSVGQGARGDTQYF,TGTGCCAGCAGCGTAGGGCAGGGGGCAAGGGGAGATACGCAGTATTTT,TRBV5-6,TRBD1,NA,TRBJ2-3
CASSQVTELNTEAFF,TGCGCCAGCAGCCAAGTCACAGAACTAAACACTGAAGCTTTCTTT,TRBV4-1,NA,NA,TRBJ1-1
CASSQDTSGANVLTF,TGTGCTAGCAGCCAAGATACCTCTGGGGCCAACGTCCTGACTTTC,TRBV4-2,NA,NA,TRBJ2-6
CASSLDAGVFAGELFF,TGTGCCAGCAGCTTGGACGCGGGGGTTTTTGCCGGGGAGCTGTTTTTT,TRBV5-6,TRBD2,NA,TRBJ2-2
CASSYRGSSYEQYF,TGTGCCAGCAGTTACAGGGGGAGCTCCTACGAGCAGTACTTC,TRBV6-5,NA,NA,TRBJ2-7
CAWSTRTSGREQYF,TGTGCCTGGAGTACTCGGACTAGCGGGAGAGAGCAGTACTTC,TRBV30,TRBD2,once,TRBJ2-7
CASSPRQGNQPQHF,TGTGCCAGCAGTCCCCGCCAGGGCAATCAGCCCCAGCATTTT,TRBV2,NA,NA,TRBJ1-5
CASSSAGNYEQYF,TGTGCCAGCAGTTCCGCAGGGAACTACGAGCAGTACTTC,TRBV28,NA,NA,TRBJ2-7
CASSPGTGGFDTQYF,TGTGCCAGCAGCCCCGGGACAGGGGGTTTCGATACGCAGTATTTT,TRBV9,TRBD1,NA,TRBJ2-3
CASSSRGTEKLFF,TGTGCCAGCAGTTCCCGGGGCACTGAAAAACTGTTTTTT,TRBV6-5,NA,NA,TRBJ1-4
CASSLVQGAHLSRGYTF,TGTGCCAGCAGTTTAGTCCAGGGGGCCCACCTATCGCGGGGCTACACCTTC,TRBV27,TRBD1,once,TRBJ1-2
CASSFSYRNEQFF,TGCGCCAGCAGCTTTTCCTACCGGAATGAGCAGTTCTTC,TRBV5-1,NA,NA,TRBJ2-1
CASSPGEGRTDTQYF,TGTGCCAGCTCACCAGGCGAGGGCCGCACAGATACGCAGTATTTT,TRBV18,NA,NA,TRBJ2-3